This is a list of T cell receptor beta chains from one sample in a study of T-cell reconstitution after alpha-beta-depleted transplantation in children. TCRdb re-called the PCR reads with MiXCR, one entry per CDR3 protein. The table records under 850,000 distinct CDR3 sequences, around 12% of them present only once. This sample comprised PBMCs, obtained before TCRalphabeta/CD19-depleted stem cell transplant. The receptor source for this set is a girl aged 2-15 years with congenital amegakaryocytic thrombocytopenia, due to receive a stem cell transplant. The CDR3 runs from the conserved cysteine through the conserved F or W. The D gene is left open where the match is weak. Size tells how often a clone was seen (once, few, many) or the class of an expanded clone, and some rows leave it out.

V	D	size	J	DNA	CDR3
TRBV5-5	-	few	TRBJ2-3	TGTGCCAGCAGCTTGGGACATGCTGCGGGCGGACGCACAGATACGCAGTATTTT	CASSLGHAAGGRTDTQYF
TRBV29-1	-	many	TRBJ2-7	TGCAGCGTTGAGGTCGGGAAGATCCACGAGCAGTACTTC	CSVEVGKIHEQYF
TRBV2	-	few	TRBJ1-1	TGTGCCAGCAGTCATGGGGGGTATAACACTGAAGCTTTCTTT	CASSHGGYNTEAFF
TRBV7-2	-	-	TRBJ2-7	TGTGCCAGCAGCTTTATCCCCGGCTTCTACGAGCAGCACTTC	CASSFIPGFYEQHF
TRBV6-1	-	few	TRBJ1-1	TGTGCCAGCAGCCAATACCAACCGGCGGGTAACACTGAAGCTTTCTTT	CASSQYQPAGNTEAFF
TRBV7-8	TRBD2	many	TRBJ2-3	TGTGCCAGCAGCCCCCGCCCCCTGACTAGCGGGAGATCAGATACGCAGTATTTT	CASSPRPLTSGRSDTQYF
TRBV7-9	-	-	TRBJ2-7	TGTGCCAGCAGCTTAGCGACCCAAGCGGTGATATACGAGCAGTACTTC	CASSLATQAVIYEQYF
TRBV7-8	-	-	TRBJ2-7	TGTGCCAGCAGCCCCAGCGGTTCTACCTACGAGCAGTACTTC	CASSPSGSTYEQYF
TRBV5-1	-	many	TRBJ2-1	TGCGCCAGCAGTGTGAGAAGTCGGAACAATGAGCAGTTCTTC	CASSVRSRNNEQFF
TRBV12-3/TRBV12-4	-	many	TRBJ2-2	TGTGCCAGCAGACCTCTTTCCGGGGAGCTGTTTTTT	CASRPLSGELFF
TRBV5-1	TRBD2	-	TRBJ2-7	TGCGCCAGCAGCTTGCAGGCTAGCGGGAGTGTAGGAAACGAGCAGTACTTC	CASSLQASGSVGNEQYF
TRBV28	-	many	TRBJ1-2	TGTGCCAGCCGGGGAAGCTATGGCTACACCTTC	CASRGSYGYTF
TRBV7-9	-	-	TRBJ2-1	TGTGCCAGCAGCTTAGCGAGGCCTAGCGCTCCGAACAATGAGCAGTTCTTC	CASSLARPSAPNNEQFF
TRBV7-3	-	few	TRBJ2-3	TGTGCCAGCAGCTTAATAGGGGTGATCACAGATACGCAGTATTTT	CASSLIGVITDTQYF
TRBV6-1	-	-	TRBJ2-1	TGTGCCAGCAGTGAAGCAGTGGAAGGGAATGAGCAGTTCTTC	CASSEAVEGNEQFF
TRBV12-3/TRBV12-4	TRBD2	-	TRBJ2-7	TGTGCCAGCAGTTGGCAAGCGGGGCCCTACGAGCAGTACTTC	CASSWQAGPYEQYF
TRBV7-9	-	-	TRBJ2-7	TGTGCCAGCAGCTTCAACTACCTAACCTACGAGCAGTACTTC	CASSFNYLTYEQYF
TRBV12-3/TRBV12-4	-	many	TRBJ1-5	TGTGCCAGCACCACCAGCGGGGGTTTATTTCAGCCCCAGCATTTT	CASTTSGGLFQPQHF
TRBV5-1	TRBD1	many	TRBJ1-1	TGCGCCAGCAGCTTGGGCAGGGGGCTAGACACTGAAGCTTTCTTT	CASSLGRGLDTEAFF
TRBV12-3/TRBV12-4	TRBD2	-	TRBJ2-1	TGTGCCATCTGTTTAGCGCTTGGGCGGGAGAGTCCATACTACAATGAGCAGTTCTTC	CAICLALGRESPYYNEQFF
TRBV19	TRBD1	many	TRBJ1-2	TGTGCCAGTAGTACCAACGGACAGGCTAACTATGGCTACACCTTC	CASSTNGQANYGYTF
TRBV2	TRBD2	-	TRBJ2-7	TGTGCCAGCAGGGCACTAGCGGACACCTACGAGCAGTACTTC	CASRALADTYEQYF